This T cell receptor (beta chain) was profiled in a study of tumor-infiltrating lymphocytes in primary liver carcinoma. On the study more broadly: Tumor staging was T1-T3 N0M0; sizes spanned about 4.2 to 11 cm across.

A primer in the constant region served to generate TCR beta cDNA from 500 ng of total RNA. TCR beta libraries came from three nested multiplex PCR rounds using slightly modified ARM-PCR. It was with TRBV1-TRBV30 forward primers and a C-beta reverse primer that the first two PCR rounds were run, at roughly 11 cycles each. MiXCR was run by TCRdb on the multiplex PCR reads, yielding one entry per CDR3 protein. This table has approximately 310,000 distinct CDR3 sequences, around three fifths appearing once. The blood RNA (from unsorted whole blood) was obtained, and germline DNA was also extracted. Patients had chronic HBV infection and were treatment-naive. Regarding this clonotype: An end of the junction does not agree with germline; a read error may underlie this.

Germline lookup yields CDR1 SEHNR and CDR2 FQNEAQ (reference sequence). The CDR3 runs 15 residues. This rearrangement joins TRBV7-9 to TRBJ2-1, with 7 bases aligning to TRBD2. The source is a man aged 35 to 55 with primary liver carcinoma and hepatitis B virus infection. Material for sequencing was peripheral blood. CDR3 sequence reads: CTSSVTSRSYNEQFF. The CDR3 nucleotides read TGTACCAGCAGCGTGACTAGCCGCTCCTACAATGAGCAGTTCTTC.